This passage covers 30 T cell receptor beta chains from one sample sequenced in a study of blood T cell repertoires in COVID-19 (dated by TCRdb to about 2020). Libraries were prepared through the immunoSEQ multiplex PCR assay. TCRdb's version of the immuneACCESS table is confined to in-frame rearrangements and falls short of the full clone set. An unresolved V gene accounts for under half of the shortfall where checked; the remainder is of unknown origin. A total of approximately 180,000 clones appear in this sample, about 83% of them only once. Under 15% of the sample belongs to the ten largest clones. The specimen was peripheral blood. The receptors here all came from a woman aged 70-85 years with COVID-19, enrolled during active disease.

In this sample, this clone turned up once. V usage is TRBV12-3 or TRBV12-4 and J usage is TRBJ1-1, with a tentative D call TRBD1 (5 bases). V was clipped by 3 bases and J by 5 bases, with 10 bases between them. The CDR3 length is 13 residues. CDR3 sequence reads: CASSFPRGTEAFF. The CDR3 DNA is TGTGCCAGCAGTTTCCCCCGGGGGACTGAAGCTTTCTTT.

This chain links TRBV2 with TRBJ1-1; no clear D gene. The germline V gene encodes CDR1 SNHLY and CDR2 FYNNEI. The CDR3 is 14 amino acids. V was shortened by 3 bases and J by 1 base, with 9 bases between the two germline ends. CDR3 bases: TGTGCCAGCAGTGACGGACGGGGGAACACTGAAGCTTTCTTT. Residues: CASSDGRGNTEAFF. The whole variable domain, remainder taken from reference TRBV2 and TRBJ1-1, is EPEVTQTPSHQVTQMGQEVILRCVPISNHLYFYWYRQILGQKVEFLVSFYNNEISEKSEIFDDQFSVERPDGSNFTLKIRSTKLEDSAMYFCASSDGRGNTEAFFGQGTRLTVV.

The rearrangement uses TRBV5-1 and TRBJ2-2; no clear D gene. With 1 base removed from V and 4 bases from J, the gap between germline ends came to 11 bases. CDR1 and CDR2 (germline): SGHRS, YFSETQ. This CDR3 is built from 15 residues. CDR3 in amino acids: CASSLFSFSTGELFF. CDR3 sequence (DNA): TGCGCCAGCAGCTTGTTTAGCTTCTCCACCGGGGAGCTGTTTTTT. The variable domain in full, with the rest retrieved from reference TRBV5-1 and TRBJ2-2, is KAGVTQTPRYLIKTRGQQVTLSCSPISGHRSVSWYQQTPGQGLQFLFEYFSETQRNKGNFPGRFSGRQFSNSRSEMNVSTLELGDSALYLCASSLFSFSTGELFFGEGSRLTVL.

This clone has a single count. The gene calls are TRBV28 and TRBJ1-1; 10 bases agree with TRBD1. Germline assignment: CDR1 MDHEN and CDR2 SYDVKM. The CDR3 covers 13 residues. The junction had 5 bases not matched to a gene; V was cut back by 9 bases and J by 4 bases. Here the CDR3 DNA reads TGTGCCAGTTCGACAGGGGGCTTCACTGAAGCTTTCTTT. Protein: CASSTGGFTEAFF.

The V and J genes are TRBV27 and TRBJ2-7, with TRBD2 as a possible D gene (6 bases). The CDR3 sequence is 15 residues long. The germline V gene has CDR1 MNHEY and CDR2 SMNVEV (reference sequence). Between the trimmed V and J ends, which lost 5 bases and 4 bases, there was a span of 18 bases. In DNA, the CDR3 is TGTGCCAGCAGTGGGGGGAAGGGCCAGCGTTACGAGCAGTACTTC. Translation gives CASSGGKGQRYEQYF.

This chain connects TRBV28 to TRBJ2-1; TRBD2 agrees at 7 bases. CDR1 and CDR2 from the germline V gene are MDHEN and SYDVKM. With V trimmed by 6 bases and J by 7 bases, 15 bases remained unmatched. The CDR3 is 16 amino acids. CDR3 DNA sequence: TGTGCCAGCAGGGGGGTCGGGGAGCGGGATTGGAATGAGCAGTTCTTC. It encodes CASRGVGERDWNEQFF.

This clone appeared once. The CDR3 reads CASSLDAAAPGPLHF. The DNA for the CDR3 is TGCGCCAGCAGCTTGGATGCGGCAGCGCCGGGGCCCCTCCACTTT. The J gene is TRBJ1-6, the V gene TRBV5-1; D is undetermined. This CDR3 has 15 amino acids. V was cut by 0 bases and J by 13 bases, with 17 bases left in between. The germline V gene has CDR1 SGHRS and CDR2 YFSETQ.

The chain links TRBV6-5 to TRBJ1-1; possible D gene TRBD1, 6 bases. The V end was cut by 7 bases, the J end by 5 bases, with 20 bases between. Per germline, CDR1 MNHEY and CDR2 SVGAGI. The CDR3 is made up of 15 amino acids. The CDR3 sequence: CASKTPGTQDTEAFF. The CDR3 DNA is TGTGCCAGCAAAACCCCCGGGACACAAGATACTGAAGCTTTCTTT.

The V and J genes are TRBV5-4 and TRBJ2-1; no definite D call. V dropped 0 bases and J dropped 9 bases, with 13 bases sitting between them. Germline values: CDR1 SGHNT, CDR2 YYREEE (reference sequence). The CDR3 covers 14 residues. The CDR3: CASSLDPKPGEQFF. The CDR3 DNA sequence: TGTGCCAGCAGCTTGGACCCTAAGCCTGGTGAGCAGTTCTTC.

This rearrangement joins TRBV3-1 (or the pseudogene TRBV3-2) to TRBJ2-7; 9 bases map to TRBD1. Germline trimming cut 4 bases from V and 3 bases from J; bases unmatched to any gene: 1. The CDR3 extends over 13 amino acids. Germline loops: CDR1 LGHDT, CDR2 YNNKEL (reference sequence). The CDR3 nucleotides are TGTGCCAGCAGCCCGGACAGGGGCTACGAGCAGTACTTC. Its protein product is CASSPDRGYEQYF.

The V call is TRBV5-1, the J call TRBJ1-1, with no clear D. Germline loops: CDR1 SGHRS, CDR2 YFSETQ. This CDR3 is built from 13 residues. V shed 4 bases and J shed 4 bases, with 11 bases lying between them. The chain's CDR3 is CASSANSGTEAFF. In nucleotides, the CDR3 is TGCGCCAGCAGCGCAAACAGTGGCACTGAAGCTTTCTTT.

The chain is built from TRBV2 and TRBJ1-5; D is unresolved. CDR1 is SNHLY and CDR2 is FYNNEI in the germline V gene. Trimming took off 0 bases at V and 5 bases at J, with 8 bases between the two ends. This CDR3 has 14 amino acids. CDR3 bases: TGTGCCAGCAGTGAAGCGTCTTTCGATCAGCCCCAGCATTTT. Its protein product is CASSEASFDQPQHF.

The CDR3 here is CASSLGWAGPGNTIYF. The CDR3 DNA is TGTGCCAGCAGCTTAGGGTGGGCAGGGCCTGGAAACACCATATATTTT. The chain joins TRBV7-8 to TRBJ1-3; D might be TRBD1 (5 bases). The CDR3 has 16 amino acids. The germline V gene has CDR1 SGHVS and CDR2 FQNEAQ. Trimming left V 1 base short and J 2 bases short, with 12 bases between.

The chain joins TRBV10-3 to TRBJ2-1; weak D call: TRBD2 (6 bases). Germline values: CDR1 ENHRY, CDR2 SYGVKD. Trimming pared 2 bases from V and 2 bases from J, leaving 16 bases between. This CDR3 has 17 residues. In nucleotides, the CDR3 is TGTGCCATCAGTGAGACAGGAGGAGGGAGAACCTACAATGAGCAGTTCTTC. Amino acid sequence: CAISETGGGRTYNEQFF.

V is TRBV28 and J is TRBJ2-7; 10 positions agree with TRBD2. V was clipped by 5 bases and J by 4 bases; unmatched bases: 11. The CDR3 runs 16 residues. Germline V gene lookup returns CDR1 MDHEN and CDR2 SYDVKM. The CDR3 region has the DNA TGTGCCAGCAGTCGACTAGCGGGTGGTCTGGGGTACGAGCAGTACTTC. This sequence encodes CASSRLAGGLGYEQYF.

The chain combines TRBV18 with TRBJ2-1; 10 bases are shared with TRBD1. The CDR3 spans 16 residues. The ends lost 6 bases at V and 6 bases at J; junction bases unmatched: 11. Germline V gene lookup returns CDR1 KGHSH and CDR2 LQKENI. CDR3 sequence reads: CASSPSWDRGFNEQFF. The CDR3 region has the DNA TGTGCCAGCTCCCCCTCATGGGACAGGGGTTTCAATGAGCAGTTCTTC.

The CDR3 sequence: CASSPSPSSVRNIQYF. The CDR3 DNA reads TGCGCCAGCAGCCCGAGCCCGTCGAGCGTACGGAACATTCAGTACTTC. The gene calls are TRBV5-1 and TRBJ2-4, with D unresolved. Germline-derived CDR1 and CDR2 are SGHRS and YFSETQ. Between the trimmed V and J ends, which lost 4 bases and 7 bases, there was a span of 21 bases. This CDR3 comprises 16 residues.

The chain couples TRBV4-1 to TRBJ2-7, with TRBD1 matching 10 bases. V trimming: 5 bases; J trimming: 7 bases; junction bases outside the gene matches: 5. This CDR3 region has 13 residues. Germline V gene sequence: CDR1 MGHRA, CDR2 YSYEKL. In nucleotides, the CDR3 is TGCGCCAGCAGCGTGGGACAGGGGTGGGAGCAGTACTTC. Translating gives CASSVGQGWEQYF.

The chain is built from TRBV9 and TRBJ1-6, with D unclear. Germline CDR1 SGDLS, CDR2 YYNGEE. V was cut by 9 bases and J by 6 bases, with 13 bases left in between. The CDR3 is 13 residues long. CDR3 region: CATSGSPNSPLHF. The CDR3 DNA reads TGTGCCACCTCGGGATCCCCTAATTCACCCCTCCACTTT.

This chain links TRBV5-6 with TRBJ2-7, with D possibly matching TRBD2 (6 bases). The germline gives CDR1 SGHDT, CDR2 YYEEEE. The ends were cut back, 5 bases at V and 0 bases at J, with 12 bases in the middle. This CDR3 is 14 amino acids long. The CDR3 protein is CASSPDGSSYEQYF. The CDR3, as DNA: TGTGCCAGCAGTCCTGACGGGAGCTCCTACGAGCAGTACTTC.

The rearrangement links TRBV7-9 to TRBJ1-1; D remains unclear. Germline-derived CDR1 and CDR2 are SEHNR and FQNEAQ (reference sequence). V dropped 1 base and J dropped 1 base, with 7 bases sitting between them. This CDR3 has 14 residues. The CDR3 spells CASSLVAENTEAFF. The CDR3 DNA reads as TGTGCCAGCAGCTTAGTGGCCGAGAACACTGAAGCTTTCTTT.

This clone has a handful of counts. The V gene is TRBV18, the J gene TRBJ1-1; the D is unclear. CDR1 is KGHSH and CDR2 is LQKENI in the germline V gene. The CDR3 runs 16 residues. The germline V and J ends were trimmed by 6 bases and 0 bases, with 17 bases remaining between them. The CDR3 reads CASSPGPTRMNTEAFF. CDR3 nucleotides: TGTGCCAGCTCTCCTGGGCCAACCCGAATGAACACTGAAGCTTTCTTT.

The V gene is TRBV2, the J gene TRBJ2-3, with 9 nucleotides matching TRBD2. Per the germline V gene, CDR1 is SNHLY and CDR2 is FYNNEI. Trimming at V came to 3 bases and at J to 0 bases, leaving 4 bases not matched to a gene. The length of the CDR3 is 16 residues. The CDR3 loop is CASSDGGRASTDTQYF. The CDR3 bases are TGTGCCAGCAGTGATGGCGGGAGGGCTAGCACAGATACGCAGTATTTT.

V gene TRBV25-1 combines with J gene TRBJ2-3; D possibly corresponds to TRBD2 (5 bases). Trimming removed 4 bases from V and 0 bases from J, with 14 bases in between. The CDR3 loop spans 16 amino acids. The germline V gene encodes CDR1 MGHDK and CDR2 SYGVNS. The DNA for the CDR3 is TGTGCCAGCAGTGCGGGGTTAGAAACGAGCACAGATACGCAGTATTTT. Amino acids: CASSAGLETSTDTQYF.

This clone showed up just once. The genes are TRBV7-9 and TRBJ1-6; the match to TRBD1 covers 7 bases. The CDR3 has 15 amino acids. Trimming took 4 bases from V and 5 from J; bases not matched to a gene: 5. Germline V gives CDR1 SEHNR, CDR2 FQNEAQ (reference sequence). In DNA form, the CDR3 reads TGTGCCAGCAGCTCCCCAGGGGGAAATAATTCACCCCTCCACTTT. Protein sequence: CASSSPGGNNSPLHF.

With regard to this clone: The same CDR3 is also encoded by other DNA sequences in this sample. The chain combines TRBV11-3 with TRBJ1-1, with D unresolved. The CDR3 is 13 residues long. From germline, CDR1 is SGHNT and CDR2 YENEEA. V was cut by 0 bases and J by 3 bases, with 5 bases left in between. The CDR3 bases are TGTGCCAGCAGCTTAGAGAGGGACACTGAAGCTTTCTTT. It translates to CASSLERDTEAFF.

The CDR3 DNA reads TGTGCCACCAGCTACGCAGGGAAGACTGGTGAGCAGTTCTTC. This translates into CATSYAGKTGEQFF. The chain recombines TRBV19 with TRBJ2-1, with D possibly matching TRBD1 (5 bases). The CDR3 has 14 amino acids. The V end was cut by 10 bases, the J end by 9 bases, with 22 bases between. The germline V gene has CDR1 LNHDA and CDR2 SQIVND (reference sequence).

This chain joins TRBV19 and TRBJ1-5, with 7 bases matching TRBD1. This CDR3 has 18 residues. The germline V gene has CDR1 LNHDA and CDR2 SQIVND (reference sequence). With V trimmed by 3 bases and J by 0 bases, 11 bases remained unmatched. DNA of the CDR3: TGTGCCAGTAGTATGTTACCGGGACAGACTAATAGCAATCAGCCCCAGCATTTT. Amino acids: CASSMLPGQTNSNQPQHF. Full variable domain (remainder filled in from reference TRBV19 and TRBJ1-5): DGGITQSPKYLFRKEGQNVTLSCEQNLNHDAMYWYRQDPGQGLRLIYYSQIVNDFQKGDIAEGYSVSREKKESFPLTVTSAQKNPTAFYLCASSMLPGQTNSNQPQHFGDGTRLSIL.

Only a few counts were recorded for this clone. V and J are TRBV7-2 and TRBJ2-2; 7 nucleotides agree with TRBD2. V was pared by 4 bases and J by 1 base, with 12 bases of the junction left unmatched. Germline CDR1 is SGHTA and CDR2 is FQGNSA. The CDR3 loop spans 18 amino acids. CDR3 coding DNA: TGTGCCAGCAGCTATCGTCCTATAGCGGGTTGGAACACCGGGGAGCTGTTTTTT. Its translation is CASSYRPIAGWNTGELFF.

The chain links TRBV7-9 to TRBJ1-6, with a weak D call TRBD1 (6 bases). The V end lost 6 bases, the J end lost 7 bases, and 10 bases lay between the germline ends. CDR1 SEHNR and CDR2 FQNEAQ come from the germline V gene (reference sequence). CDR3 length equals 13 residues. The CDR3 protein is CASRGTTNSPLHF. In DNA, the CDR3 is TGTGCCAGCAGAGGGACAACCAATTCACCCCTCCACTTT.